These 22 T cell receptor beta chains were all obtained from the same sample, sequenced in a study of blood T cell repertoires in COVID-19. The table came from immunoSEQ multiplex PCR; TCRdb's copy has only in-frame clones and leaves some out. The table shows a few hundred thousand clones, with approximately 88% occurring only once. Sample: PBMCs or T cells enriched from blood (not recorded which). The receptors come from a man younger than 45 who had recovered from COVID-19.

The J gene is TRBJ1-3, the V gene TRBV6-5; 9 bases are shared with TRBD1. Germline-derived CDR1 and CDR2 are MNHEY and SVGAGI. The CDR3 loop spans 13 amino acids. The trim removed 5 bases at V and 8 bases at J, leaving 4 bases unmatched. CDR3 nucleotide sequence: TGTGCCAGCAGTCGACAGGGGGTAGACACCATATATTTT. Its protein is CASSRQGVDTIYF.

The chain uses TRBV6-6 and TRBJ2-1, with TRBD2 matching 12 bases. The germline V gene has CDR1 MNHNY and CDR2 SVGAGI (reference sequence). J gave up 11 bases and V 5 bases, and 13 bases lay outside the gene matches. CDR3 length equals 16 residues. The CDR3 DNA reads as TGTGCCAGCAGTGGGCCCGGATTACTAGCGGGGGGAAAGCAGTTCTTC. Its protein product is CASSGPGLLAGGKQFF.

The chain joins TRBV3-1 (or the pseudogene TRBV3-2) to TRBJ2-7; tentative D call: TRBD1 (6 bases). V was pared by 6 bases and J by 4 bases, with 13 bases between. Germline CDR1 reads LGHDT; CDR2 reads YNNKEL (reference sequence). The CDR3 sequence is 13 residues long. The CDR3 loop is CASSPGVGYEQYF. DNA of the CDR3: TGTGCCAGCAGTCCAGGGGTGGGTTACGAGCAGTACTTC.

V usage is TRBV28 and J usage is TRBJ1-5; D is ambiguous. The germline V and J ends were trimmed by 3 bases and 6 bases, with 9 bases remaining between them. Germline CDR1 MDHEN, CDR2 SYDVKM. This CDR3 is 13 amino acids long. Here the CDR3 reads CASSFGGFQPQHF. The CDR3 nucleotides read TGTGCCAGCAGTTTTGGAGGGTTTCAGCCCCAGCATTTT.

This sequence joins TRBV9 and TRBJ2-1; TRBD2 matches 9 bases. There are 14 residues in the CDR3. Looked up from germline, CDR1 is SGDLS and CDR2 is YYNGEE. V was clipped by 4 bases and J by 7 bases; unmatched bases: 6. CDR3 nucleotide sequence: TGTGCCAGCAGCCCCCCGCTAGCGGGGAATGAGCAGTTCTTC. Its translation is CASSPPLAGNEQFF.

The chain uses TRBV5-6 and TRBJ1-2; possibly TRBD1 for D (6 bases). Trimming took off 3 bases at V and 4 bases at J, with 13 bases between the two ends. From germline, CDR1 is SGHDT and CDR2 YYEEEE. The CDR3 extends over 14 amino acids. In DNA, the CDR3 is TGTGCCAGCAGCTCCGGACAGACCATCTATGGCTACACCTTC. Its protein product is CASSSGQTIYGYTF.

On this clone itself: In the same sample, other DNA sequences code for this CDR3. The chain links TRBV5-1 to TRBJ2-5; 10 nucleotides align to TRBD1. Germline V lookup: CDR1 SGHRS, CDR2 YFSETQ. CDR3 length: 14 amino acids. J gave up 3 bases and V 2 bases, and 1 base lay outside the gene matches. CDR3 in amino acids: CASSLGQGEETQYF. In DNA, the CDR3 is TGCGCCAGCAGCTTAGGACAGGGGGAAGAGACCCAGTACTTC.

The rearrangement joins TRBV5-1 to TRBJ2-5; tentative D call: TRBD2 (6 bases). Trimming cost V 4 bases and J 5 bases, with 18 bases left between them. CDR3 length: 15 amino acids. From germline, CDR1 is SGHRS and CDR2 YFSETQ. In DNA, the CDR3 is TGCGCCAGCAGCCCTCGTCTCCCTGGGGGGGAGACCCAGTACTTC. It codes for CASSPRLPGGETQYF.

This clone was detected only once. This chain uses TRBV5-1 with TRBJ2-1; D is ambiguous. The CDR3 runs 15 residues. Per germline, CDR1 SGHRS and CDR2 YFSETQ. Trimming removed 0 bases at V and 3 bases at J, with 10 bases between. The CDR3 DNA is TGCGCCAGCAGCTTGGCCACTACCCTCTACAATGAGCAGTTCTTC. This gives the protein CASSLATTLYNEQFF.

The V call is TRBV2, the J call TRBJ2-3, with 9 bases identical to TRBD2. The CDR3 spans 15 residues. Germline V gives CDR1 SNHLY, CDR2 FYNNEI. Trimming took 9 bases from V and 8 from J; bases not matched to a gene: 15. CDR3 DNA sequence: TGTGCCAGGAGCAGGCGGCGGGGGGGCCCGGGTACGCAGTATTTT. It yields the protein CARSRRRGGPGTQYF.

This chain joins TRBV28 and TRBJ2-5; tentatively, D is TRBD2 (6 bases). V dropped 4 bases and J dropped 7 bases, with 10 bases sitting between them. This CDR3 comprises 12 residues. The germline CDR1 and CDR2 sequences are MDHEN and SYDVKM. CDR3 nucleotide sequence: TGTGCCAGCAGTTCGACTAGTGTGACCCAGTACTTC. Residues: CASSSTSVTQYF.

The chain carries TRBV27 and TRBJ2-3, with no clear D. The ends were cut back, 1 base at V and 0 bases at J, with 11 bases in the middle. The CDR3 length is 16 residues. CDR1 is MNHEY, CDR2 SMNVEV, per germline (reference sequence). The CDR3 DNA follows: TGTGCCAGCAGTTTATATATTTCGACTAGCACAGATACGCAGTATTTT. It is translated as CASSLYISTSTDTQYF.

This clone has more than one count but fewer than ten. This sequence joins TRBV5-1 and TRBJ2-3, with TRBD1 identical over 10 bases. Germline V gene lookup returns CDR1 SGHRS and CDR2 YFSETQ. V trimming: 7 bases; J trimming: 0 bases; junction bases outside the gene matches: 5. The CDR3 loop spans 15 amino acids. The chain's CDR3 is CASGDRGGSTDTQYF. The CDR3 bases are TGCGCCAGCGGGGACAGGGGAGGAAGCACAGATACGCAGTATTTT.

The CDR3 reads CASRENTGVRNQPQHF. CDR3 sequence (DNA): TGTGCCAGCAGGGAAAATACAGGGGTTCGCAATCAGCCCCAGCATTTT. The chain has TRBV2 and TRBJ1-5; TRBD1 agrees at 7 bases. The length of the CDR3 is 16 residues. V shed 6 bases and J 2 bases; nucleotides not matched to a gene: 10. Per germline, CDR1 SNHLY and CDR2 FYNNEI.

The rearrangement uses TRBV3-1 (or the pseudogene TRBV3-2) and TRBJ2-4; TRBD1 aligns across 7 bases. The CDR3 is 15 residues long. J gave up 1 base and V 3 bases, and 3 bases lay outside the gene matches. Looked up from germline, CDR1 is LGHDT and CDR2 is YNNKEL (reference sequence). CDR3 region: CASSQATGAKNIQYF. CDR3 sequence (DNA): TGTGCCAGCAGCCAGGCGACAGGGGCCAAAAACATTCAGTACTTC.

This rearrangement joins TRBV5-1 to TRBJ2-7, with 9 bases aligning to TRBD1. The CDR3 runs to 15 residues. Germline CDR1 SGHRS, CDR2 YFSETQ. The V segment lost 1 base and the J segment 5 bases; nucleotides outside the gene matches: 7. CDR3 protein: CASSLLGQGSHEQYF. CDR3 DNA: TGCGCCAGCAGCTTGCTGGGACAGGGAAGCCACGAGCAGTACTTC. The variable domain in full, with the rest retrieved from reference TRBV5-1 and TRBJ2-7, is KAGVTQTPRYLIKTRGQQVTLSCSPISGHRSVSWYQQTPGQGLQFLFEYFSETQRNKGNFPGRFSGRQFSNSRSEMNVSTLELGDSALYLCASSLLGQGSHEQYFGPGTRLTVT.

This chain connects TRBV23-1 to TRBJ2-7, with D tentatively TRBD1 (6 bases). Being an ORF, TRBV23-1 has a function that is uncertain. The CDR3 length is 16 residues. V shed 3 bases and J shed 5 bases, with 20 bases lying between them. CDR3 protein: CASSQETGPKENEQYF. The DNA of the CDR3 is TGCGCCAGCAGTCAGGAGACAGGACCCAAGGAGAACGAGCAGTACTTC.

The chain recombines TRBV5-1 with TRBJ1-6, with TRBD1 matching 11 bases. This CDR3 has 15 residues. Germline V lookup: CDR1 SGHRS, CDR2 YFSETQ. Losses at the gene ends were 2 bases for V and 7 bases for J; bases not matched to a gene: 2. DNA for the CDR3: TGCGCCAGCAGCTTAGGACAGGGGGCGAATTCACCCCTCCACTTT. It encodes CASSLGQGANSPLHF.

The chain uses TRBV5-4 and TRBJ2-3; D perhaps matches TRBD2 (6 bases). Trimming shortened V by 3 bases and J by 10 bases, and 12 bases separated the two germline ends. Germline-derived CDR1 and CDR2 are SGHNT and YYREEE (reference sequence). This CDR3 comprises 12 residues. The CDR3 reads CASSYGLSAQYF. The DNA for the CDR3 is TGTGCCAGCAGCTATGGACTAAGTGCGCAGTATTTT.

The chain combines TRBV28 with TRBJ1-4; D is undetermined. The V and J ends lost 6 bases and 8 bases respectively, with 13 bases between them. The germline gives CDR1 MDHEN, CDR2 SYDVKM. The CDR3 loop spans 13 amino acids. In DNA form, the CDR3 reads TGTGCCAGCAGCCCATACGAGGAAGAAAAACTGTTTTTT. As protein: CASSPYEEEKLFF.

This chain joins TRBV19 and TRBJ2-3, with 7 bases aligning to TRBD1. In germline, CDR1 is LNHDA, CDR2 SQIVND (reference sequence). CDR3 length equals 14 residues. V lost 5 bases to trimming and J lost 6 bases; unmatched junction nucleotides: 8. DNA of the CDR3: TGTGCCAGTAGTCGAACCGCCAGGGGGGATACGCAGTATTTT. Translated, it gives CASSRTARGDTQYF. Using reference TRBV19 and TRBJ2-3 for the parts outside the CDR3, the full variable domain is DGGITQSPKYLFRKEGQNVTLSCEQNLNHDAMYWYRQDPGQGLRLIYYSQIVNDFQKGDIAEGYSVSREKKESFPLTVTSAQKNPTAFYLCASSRTARGDTQYFGPGTRLTVL.

The chain combines TRBV6-5 with TRBJ2-1; 7 nucleotides agree with TRBD1. With V trimmed by 6 bases and J by 7 bases, 9 bases remained unmatched. Germline V lookup: CDR1 MNHEY, CDR2 SVGAGI. This CDR3 has 14 residues. CDR3 sequence (DNA): TGTGCCAGCAGCAAAGACAGGGTCAGGAATGAGCAGTTCTTC. It codes for CASSKDRVRNEQFF.